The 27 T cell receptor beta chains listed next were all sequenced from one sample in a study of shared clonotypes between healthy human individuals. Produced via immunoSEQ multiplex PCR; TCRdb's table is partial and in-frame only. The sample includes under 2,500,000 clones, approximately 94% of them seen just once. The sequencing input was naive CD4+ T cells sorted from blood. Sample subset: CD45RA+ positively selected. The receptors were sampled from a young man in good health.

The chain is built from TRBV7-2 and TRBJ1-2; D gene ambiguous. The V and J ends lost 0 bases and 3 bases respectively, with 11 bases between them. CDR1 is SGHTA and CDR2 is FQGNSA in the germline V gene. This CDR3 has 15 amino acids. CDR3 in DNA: TGTGCCAGCAGCTTAGCGTGGGCAGCGTACTATGGCTACACCTTC. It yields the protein CASSLAWAAYYGYTF.

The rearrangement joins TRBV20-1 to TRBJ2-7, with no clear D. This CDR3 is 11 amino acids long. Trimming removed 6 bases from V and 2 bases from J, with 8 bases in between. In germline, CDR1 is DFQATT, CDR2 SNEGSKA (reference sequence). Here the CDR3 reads CSALSTYEQYF. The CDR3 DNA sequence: TGCAGTGCCCTGTCAACCTACGAGCAGTACTTC.

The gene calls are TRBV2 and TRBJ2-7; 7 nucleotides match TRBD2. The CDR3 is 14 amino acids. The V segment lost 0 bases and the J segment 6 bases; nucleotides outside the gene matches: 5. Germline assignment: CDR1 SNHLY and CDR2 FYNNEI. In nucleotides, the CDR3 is TGTGCCAGCAGTGAAGCCAGCGGGGTGATCGAGCAGTACTTC. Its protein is CASSEASGVIEQYF.

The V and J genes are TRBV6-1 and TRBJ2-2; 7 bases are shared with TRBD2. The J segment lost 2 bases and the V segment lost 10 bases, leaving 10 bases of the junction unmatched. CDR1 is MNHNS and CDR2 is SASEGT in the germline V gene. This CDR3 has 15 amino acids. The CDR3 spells CATPGLPTNTGELFF. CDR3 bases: TGTGCCACTCCGGGACTACCTACCAACACCGGGGAGCTGTTTTTT.

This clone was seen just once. The CDR3 sequence is CASSTGTSGRLSDEQYF. For the CDR3, the DNA is TGCGCCAGCAGCACCGGGACTAGCGGGAGGCTGTCGGATGAGCAGTACTTC. The chain combines TRBV5-1 with TRBJ2-7, with 15 bases aligning to TRBD2. CDR1 and CDR2 (germline): SGHRS, YFSETQ. The V gene end was trimmed by 4 bases and the J gene end by 7 bases; junction bases not matched to a gene: 12. CDR3 size: 17 residues.

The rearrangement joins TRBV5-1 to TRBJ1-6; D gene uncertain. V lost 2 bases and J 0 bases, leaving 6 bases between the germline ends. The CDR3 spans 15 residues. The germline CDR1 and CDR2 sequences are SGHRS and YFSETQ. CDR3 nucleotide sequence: TGCGCCAGCAGCTTCGAGGGCTCCTATAATTCACCCCTCCACTTT. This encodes CASSFEGSYNSPLHF.

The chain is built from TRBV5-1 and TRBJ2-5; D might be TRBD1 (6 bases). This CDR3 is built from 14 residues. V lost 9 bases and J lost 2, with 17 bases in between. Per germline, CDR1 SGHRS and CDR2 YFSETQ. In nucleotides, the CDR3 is TGCGCCACCCGTCGACAGGACTCACAAGAGACCCAGTACTTC. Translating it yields CATRRQDSQETQYF.

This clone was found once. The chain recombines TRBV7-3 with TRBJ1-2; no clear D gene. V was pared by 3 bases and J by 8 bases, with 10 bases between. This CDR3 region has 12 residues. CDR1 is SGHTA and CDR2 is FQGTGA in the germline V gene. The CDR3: CASSFSLEGYTF. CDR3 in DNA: TGTGCCAGCAGCTTTTCCTTGGAAGGCTACACCTTC.

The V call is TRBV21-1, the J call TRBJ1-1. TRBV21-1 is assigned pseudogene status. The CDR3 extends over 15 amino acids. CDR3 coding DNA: TGTGCCAGCAGCAAAGGGGGTGGGGTTAACACTGAAGCTTTCTTT. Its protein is CASSKGGGVNTEAFF.

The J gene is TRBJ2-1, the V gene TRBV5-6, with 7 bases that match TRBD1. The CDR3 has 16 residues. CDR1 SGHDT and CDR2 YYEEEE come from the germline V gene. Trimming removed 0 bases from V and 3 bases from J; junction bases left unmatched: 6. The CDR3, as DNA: TGTGCCAGCAGCTTGGGGACCGGGACAGTCTACAATGAGCAGTTCTTC. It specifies CASSLGTGTVYNEQFF.

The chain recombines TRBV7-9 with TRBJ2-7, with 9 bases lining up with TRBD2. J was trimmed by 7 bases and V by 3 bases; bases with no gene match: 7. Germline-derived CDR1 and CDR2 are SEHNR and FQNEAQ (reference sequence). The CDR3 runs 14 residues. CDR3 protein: CASSFGTSRAEQYF. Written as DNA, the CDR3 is TGTGCCAGCAGCTTTGGGACTAGCAGGGCAGAGCAGTACTTC.

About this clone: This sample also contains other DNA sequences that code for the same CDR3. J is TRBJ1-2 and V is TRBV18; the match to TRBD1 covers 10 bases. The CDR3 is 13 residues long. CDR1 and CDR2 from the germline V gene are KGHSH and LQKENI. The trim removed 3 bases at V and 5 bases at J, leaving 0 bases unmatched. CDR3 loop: CASSPGQGYGYTF. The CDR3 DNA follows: TGTGCCAGCTCACCGGGACAGGGGTATGGCTACACCTTC. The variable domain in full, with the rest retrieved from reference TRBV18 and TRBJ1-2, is NAGVMQNPRHLVRRRGQEARLRCSPMKGHSHVYWYRQLPEEGLKFMVYLQKENIIDESGMPKERFSAEFPKEGPSILRIQQVVRGDSAAYFCASSPGQGYGYTFGSGTRLTVV.

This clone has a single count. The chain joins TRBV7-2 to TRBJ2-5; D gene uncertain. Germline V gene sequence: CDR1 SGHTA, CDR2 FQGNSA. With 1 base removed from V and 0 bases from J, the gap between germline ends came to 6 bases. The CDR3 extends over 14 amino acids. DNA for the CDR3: TGTGCCAGCAGCTTAGTGGCTCACCAAGAGACCCAGTACTTC. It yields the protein CASSLVAHQETQYF.

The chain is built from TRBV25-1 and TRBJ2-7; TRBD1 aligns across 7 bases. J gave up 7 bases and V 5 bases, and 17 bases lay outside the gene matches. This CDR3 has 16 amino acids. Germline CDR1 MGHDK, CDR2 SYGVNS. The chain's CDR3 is CASSNRTGALRWEQYF. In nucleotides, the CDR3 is TGTGCCAGCAGTAACCGTACAGGGGCGCTGCGCTGGGAGCAGTACTTC.

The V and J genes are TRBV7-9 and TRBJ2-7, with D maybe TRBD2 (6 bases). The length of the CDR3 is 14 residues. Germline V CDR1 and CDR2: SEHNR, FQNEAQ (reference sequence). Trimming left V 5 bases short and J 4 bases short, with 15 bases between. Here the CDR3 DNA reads TGTGCCAGCAGCCTATCGGAGGGCCGTTACGAGCAGTACTTC. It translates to CASSLSEGRYEQYF.

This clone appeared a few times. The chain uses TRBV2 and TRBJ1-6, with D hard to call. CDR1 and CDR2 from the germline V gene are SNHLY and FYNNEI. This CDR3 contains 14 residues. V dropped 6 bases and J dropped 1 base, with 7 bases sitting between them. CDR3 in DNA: TGTGCCAGCAGCTACGGGTCCTATAATTCACCCCTCCACTTT. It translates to CASSYGSYNSPLHF.

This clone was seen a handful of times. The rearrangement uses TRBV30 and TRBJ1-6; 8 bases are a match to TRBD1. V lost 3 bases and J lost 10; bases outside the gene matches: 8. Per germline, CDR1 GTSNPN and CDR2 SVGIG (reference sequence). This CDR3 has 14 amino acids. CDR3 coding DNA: TGTGCCTGGAGCATGGACAGGGTAGACTCACCCCTCCACTTT. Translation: CAWSMDRVDSPLHF. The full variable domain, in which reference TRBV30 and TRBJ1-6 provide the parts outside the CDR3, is SQTIHQWPATLVQPVGSPLSLECTVEGTSNPNLYWYRQAAGRGLQLLFYSVGIGQISSEVPQNLSASRPQDRQFILSSKKLLLSDSGFYLCAWSMDRVDSPLHFGNGTRLTVT.

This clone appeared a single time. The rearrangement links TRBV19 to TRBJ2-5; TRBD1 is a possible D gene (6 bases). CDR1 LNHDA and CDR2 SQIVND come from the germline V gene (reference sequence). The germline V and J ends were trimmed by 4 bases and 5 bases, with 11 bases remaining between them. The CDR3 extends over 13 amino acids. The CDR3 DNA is TGTGCCAGTAGTACAACAGGGTCGGAGACCCAGTACTTC. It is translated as CASSTTGSETQYF.

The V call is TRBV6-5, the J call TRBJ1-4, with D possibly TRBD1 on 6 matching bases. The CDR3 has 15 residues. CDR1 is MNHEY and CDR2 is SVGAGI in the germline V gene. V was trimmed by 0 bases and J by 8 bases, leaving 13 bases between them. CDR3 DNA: TGTGCCAGCAGTTACTCACAGGGCGGGGGCGAAAAACTGTTTTTT. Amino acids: CASSYSQGGGEKLFF.

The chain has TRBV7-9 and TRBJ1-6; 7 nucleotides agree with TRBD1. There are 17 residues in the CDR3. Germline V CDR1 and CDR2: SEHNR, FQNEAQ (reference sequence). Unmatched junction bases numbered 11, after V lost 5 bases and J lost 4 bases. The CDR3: CASSQGQLRSYNSPLHF. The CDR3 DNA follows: TGTGCCAGCAGCCAGGGACAGCTGAGAAGTTATAATTCACCCCTCCACTTT.

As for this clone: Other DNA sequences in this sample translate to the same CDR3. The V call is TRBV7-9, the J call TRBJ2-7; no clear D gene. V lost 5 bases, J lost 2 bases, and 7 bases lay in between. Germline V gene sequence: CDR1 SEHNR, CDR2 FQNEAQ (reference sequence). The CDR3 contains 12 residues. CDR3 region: CASSRTAYEQYF. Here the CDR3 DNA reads TGTGCCAGCAGCCGGACGGCCTACGAGCAGTACTTC.

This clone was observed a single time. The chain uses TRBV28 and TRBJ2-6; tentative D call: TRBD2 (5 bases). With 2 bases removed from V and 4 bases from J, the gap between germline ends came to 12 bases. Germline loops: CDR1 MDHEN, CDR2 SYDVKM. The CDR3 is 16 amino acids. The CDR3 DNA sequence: TGTGCCAGCAGTTTACGGGGAGTCTCCGGGGCCAACGTCCTGACTTTC. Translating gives CASSLRGVSGANVLTF.

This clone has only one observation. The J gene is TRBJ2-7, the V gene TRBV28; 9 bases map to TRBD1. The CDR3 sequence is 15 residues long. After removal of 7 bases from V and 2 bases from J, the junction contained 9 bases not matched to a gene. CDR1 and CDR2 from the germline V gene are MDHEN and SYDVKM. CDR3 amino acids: CASTPGTGFTYEQYF. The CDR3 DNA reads TGTGCCAGCACCCCCGGGACAGGGTTCACCTACGAGCAGTACTTC.

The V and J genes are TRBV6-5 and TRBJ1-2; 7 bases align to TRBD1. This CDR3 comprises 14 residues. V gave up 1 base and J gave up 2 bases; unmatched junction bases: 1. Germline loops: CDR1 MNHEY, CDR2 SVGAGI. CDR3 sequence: CASSYYRGNYGYTF. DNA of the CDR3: TGTGCCAGCAGTTACTACAGGGGAAACTATGGCTACACCTTC.

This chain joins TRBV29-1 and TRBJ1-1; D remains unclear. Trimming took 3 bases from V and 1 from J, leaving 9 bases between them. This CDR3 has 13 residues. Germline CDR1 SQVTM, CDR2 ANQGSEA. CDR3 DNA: TGCAGCGTTGAGGGCACATCGAACACTGAAGCTTTCTTT. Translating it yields CSVEGTSNTEAFF. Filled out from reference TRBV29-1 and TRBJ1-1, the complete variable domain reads SAVISQKPSRDICQRGTSLTIQCQVDSQVTMMFWYRQQPGQSLTLIATANQGSEATYESGFVIDKFPISRPNLTFSTLTVSNMSPEDSSIYLCSVEGTSNTEAFFGQGTRLTVV.

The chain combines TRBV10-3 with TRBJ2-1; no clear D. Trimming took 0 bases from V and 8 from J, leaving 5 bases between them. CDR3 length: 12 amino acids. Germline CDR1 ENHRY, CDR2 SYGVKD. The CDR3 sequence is CAISESAYEQFF. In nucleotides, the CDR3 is TGTGCCATCAGTGAGTCAGCGTATGAGCAGTTCTTC.

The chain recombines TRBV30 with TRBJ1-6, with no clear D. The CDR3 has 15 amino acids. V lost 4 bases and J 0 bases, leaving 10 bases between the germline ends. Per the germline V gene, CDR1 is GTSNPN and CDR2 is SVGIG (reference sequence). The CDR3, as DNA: TGTGCCTGGAATCGGGAGAGCTCCTATAATTCACCCCTCCACTTT. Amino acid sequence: CAWNRESSYNSPLHF.